This section outlines one TCR beta chain sequence together with its context. Its antigen is still unknown. This specimen comes from a study of cytomegalovirus exposure and HLA in healthy donors. Overall study results and limits: Confirmation in vitro established that a few CMV-associated chains were specific for CMV antigens. As a later analysis showed, several of the most significant clusters appeared to be linked to common viral pathogens. A highly shared variant cluster was judged a likely technical artifact.

In the PCR, 60 Vbeta and 13 Jbeta primers were used. Clones were sequenced by immunoSEQ multiplex PCR, and TCRdb holds only the in-frame ones, with some missing. The data show over 150,000 clones, 74% seen once. Sequenced material: PBMCs. The clonotype originates from a woman aged 25 to 45 in good health and CMV-seropositive.

CDR3 loop: CASGSREGLAGVDEQFF. CDR3 nucleotide sequence: TGTGCTAGTGGTTCGCGGGAAGGGCTAGCGGGAGTGGATGAGCAGTTCTTC. The rearrangement joins TRBV12-5 to TRBJ2-1, with 10 bases fitting TRBD2. The CDR3 extends over 17 amino acids. CDR1 and CDR2 (germline): LGHNT, FRNRAP. The J segment lost 8 bases and the V segment lost 4 bases, leaving 14 bases of the junction unmatched.